A selection of T cell receptor beta chains follows, all from one sample in a study of blood T cell repertoires in COVID-19. Repertoires were generated with immunoSEQ multiplex PCR, while TCRdb's copy carries only in-frame clones and drops some. The data hold about 220,000 clones, with 84% observed a single time. The sequenced sample consisted of peripheral blood. The receptors here all came from a woman under 40 who had recovered from COVID-19. CDR3s include the opening cysteine and the closing phenylalanine or tryptophan. D genes are given only for firm matches. Size tells how often a clone was seen (once, few, many) or the class of an expanded clone, and some rows leave it out.

abundance: -; d_gene: -; v_gene: TRBV28; j_gene: TRBJ1-3; len: 13; CDR3aa: CASLRSAGNTIYF; CDR3nt: TGTGCCAGCCTTAGATCGGCTGGAAACACCATATATTTT
abundance: -; d_gene: -; v_gene: TRBV18; j_gene: TRBJ1-3; len: 14; CDR3aa: CASSADSPGNTIYF; CDR3nt: TGTGCCAGCTCAGCGGACTCACCGGGAAACACCATATATTTT
abundance: once; d_gene: TRBD1; v_gene: TRBV18; j_gene: TRBJ1-5; len: 14; CDR3aa: CASSSGTVNQPQHF; CDR3nt: TGTGCCAGCTCATCGGGGACAGTCAATCAGCCCCAGCATTTT
abundance: once; d_gene: -; v_gene: TRBV3-1/TRBV3-2; j_gene: TRBJ2-2; len: 13; CDR3aa: CASSLTSTGELFF; CDR3nt: TGTGCCAGCAGCCTCACTAGCACCGGGGAGCTGTTTTTT
abundance: -; d_gene: TRBD2; v_gene: TRBV27; j_gene: TRBJ2-3; len: 15; CDR3aa: CATLGSGGPTDTQYF; CDR3nt: TGTGCCACCTTAGGTAGCGGGGGGCCCACAGATACGCAGTATTTT
abundance: -; d_gene: TRBD1; v_gene: TRBV6-5; j_gene: TRBJ2-5; len: 15; CDR3aa: CASSPGWDSAETQYF; CDR3nt: TGTGCCAGCAGCCCAGGATGGGACAGTGCAGAGACCCAGTACTTC
abundance: many; d_gene: TRBD1; v_gene: TRBV5-1; j_gene: TRBJ1-4; len: 14; CDR3aa: CASSSRTGDEKLFF; CDR3nt: TGCGCCAGCAGCTCTAGGACAGGGGATGAAAAACTGTTTTTT
abundance: -; d_gene: -; v_gene: TRBV9; j_gene: TRBJ2-2; len: 14; CDR3aa: CASNRAVNTGELFF; CDR3nt: TGTGCCAGCAACAGGGCGGTGAACACCGGGGAGCTGTTTTTT
abundance: medium-sized; d_gene: TRBD2; v_gene: TRBV9; j_gene: TRBJ2-3; len: 16; CDR3aa: CASSVSGLAGVDTQYF; CDR3nt: TGTGCCAGCAGCGTATCCGGACTAGCGGGAGTAGATACGCAGTATTTT
abundance: -; d_gene: TRBD1; v_gene: TRBV5-1; j_gene: TRBJ2-7; len: 14; CDR3aa: CASSSGTGAYEQYF; CDR3nt: TGCGCCAGCAGCTCCGGGACAGGGGCCTACGAGCAGTACTTC
abundance: -; d_gene: TRBD1; v_gene: TRBV9; j_gene: TRBJ2-7; len: 14; CDR3aa: CASSVGDRLYEQYF; CDR3nt: TGTGCCAGCAGCGTGGGGGACAGGCTCTACGAGCAGTACTTC
abundance: -; d_gene: TRBD2; v_gene: TRBV3-1/TRBV3-2; j_gene: TRBJ2-2; len: 19; CDR3aa: CASSQGLAGGIGNTGELFF; CDR3nt: TGTGCCAGCAGCCAGGGACTAGCGGGAGGGATTGGGAACACCGGGGAGCTGTTTTTT
abundance: -; d_gene: -; v_gene: TRBV9; j_gene: TRBJ2-7; len: 17; CDR3aa: CASSEGGAGAQSYEQYF; CDR3nt: TGTGCCAGCAGCGAAGGTGGAGCGGGCGCGCAGTCCTACGAGCAGTACTTC
abundance: -; d_gene: TRBD2; v_gene: TRBV29-1; j_gene: TRBJ2-5; len: 16; CDR3aa: CSAVRTSGRFRETQYF; CDR3nt: TGCAGCGCCGTTCGGACTAGCGGGAGGTTCCGGGAGACCCAGTACTTC
abundance: -; d_gene: TRBD1; v_gene: TRBV28; j_gene: TRBJ1-2; len: 19; CDR3aa: CASSLVLGTAVGGGVGYTF; CDR3nt: TGTGCCAGCAGTTTAGTCCTTGGGACAGCCGTTGGAGGAGGGGTTGGCTACACCTTC
abundance: -; d_gene: TRBD2; v_gene: TRBV20-1; j_gene: TRBJ2-7; len: 11; CDR3aa: CSLGTSGTPYF; CDR3nt: TGCAGTCTCGGGACTAGCGGGACCCCGTACTTC
abundance: -; d_gene: TRBD2; v_gene: TRBV28; j_gene: TRBJ2-2; len: 18; CDR3aa: CASSFPHEGSGSTGELFF; CDR3nt: TGTGCCAGCAGTTTTCCCCACGAGGGTAGCGGGAGCACCGGGGAGCTGTTTTTT
abundance: once; d_gene: TRBD1; v_gene: TRBV9; j_gene: TRBJ1-2; len: 12; CDR3aa: CASSSDRVGYTF; CDR3nt: TGTGCCAGCAGCTCGGACAGGGTTGGCTACACCTTC
abundance: few; d_gene: -; v_gene: TRBV10-3; j_gene: TRBJ1-2; len: 12; CDR3aa: CAIAGTNYGYTF; CDR3nt: TGTGCCATCGCAGGGACAAACTATGGCTACACCTTC
abundance: -; d_gene: -; v_gene: TRBV30; j_gene: TRBJ1-2; len: 14; CDR3aa: CAWSEGQPGDGYTF; CDR3nt: TGTGCCTGGAGTGAAGGACAGCCGGGTGATGGCTACACCTTC
abundance: -; d_gene: TRBD2; v_gene: TRBV19; j_gene: TRBJ2-3; len: 16; CDR3aa: CASRPHGGASTDTQYF; CDR3nt: TGTGCCAGTAGACCCCACGGGGGGGCTAGCACAGATACGCAGTATTTT
abundance: few; d_gene: TRBD2; v_gene: TRBV6-5; j_gene: TRBJ2-1; len: 15; CDR3aa: CASSYGSPGGNEQFF; CDR3nt: TGTGCCAGCAGTTACGGTTCCCCGGGAGGCAATGAGCAGTTCTTC
abundance: -; d_gene: TRBD1; v_gene: TRBV6-4; j_gene: TRBJ1-6; len: 13; CDR3aa: CASRGQGNSPLHF; CDR3nt: TGTGCCAGCCGGGGACAGGGAAATTCACCCCTCCACTTT
abundance: -; d_gene: TRBD1; v_gene: TRBV24-1; j_gene: TRBJ2-7; len: 14; CDR3aa: CATSDPGTGYEQYF; CDR3nt: TGTGCCACCAGTGACCCAGGGACAGGCTACGAGCAGTACTTC
abundance: -; d_gene: -; v_gene: TRBV12-5; j_gene: TRBJ1-2; len: 15; CDR3aa: CASEGEPTGMNGYTF; CDR3nt: TGTGCTAGTGAAGGAGAACCTACTGGAATGAACGGCTACACCTTC
abundance: -; d_gene: TRBD2; v_gene: TRBV24-1; j_gene: TRBJ2-1; len: 14; CDR3aa: CATSGLLAGAEQFF; CDR3nt: TGTGCCACCAGTGGTCTACTAGCGGGAGCTGAGCAGTTCTTC